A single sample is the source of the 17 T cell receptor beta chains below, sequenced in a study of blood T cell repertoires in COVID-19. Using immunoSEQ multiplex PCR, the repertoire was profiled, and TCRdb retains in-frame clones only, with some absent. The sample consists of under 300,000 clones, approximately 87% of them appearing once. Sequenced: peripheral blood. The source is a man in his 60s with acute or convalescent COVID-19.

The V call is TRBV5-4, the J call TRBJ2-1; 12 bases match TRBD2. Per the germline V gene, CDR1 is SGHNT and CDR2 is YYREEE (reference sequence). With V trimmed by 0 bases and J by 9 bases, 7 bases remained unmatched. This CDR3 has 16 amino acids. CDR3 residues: CASSLEGLAGTSEQFF. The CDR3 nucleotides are TGTGCCAGCAGCTTGGAAGGACTAGCGGGAACTAGTGAGCAGTTCTTC.

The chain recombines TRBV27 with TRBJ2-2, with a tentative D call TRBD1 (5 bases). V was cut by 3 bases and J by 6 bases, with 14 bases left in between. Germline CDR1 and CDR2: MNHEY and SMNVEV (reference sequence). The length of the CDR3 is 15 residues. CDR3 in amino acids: CASSFGPTQAGELFF. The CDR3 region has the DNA TGTGCCAGCAGTTTCGGGCCAACACAGGCCGGGGAGCTGTTTTTT.

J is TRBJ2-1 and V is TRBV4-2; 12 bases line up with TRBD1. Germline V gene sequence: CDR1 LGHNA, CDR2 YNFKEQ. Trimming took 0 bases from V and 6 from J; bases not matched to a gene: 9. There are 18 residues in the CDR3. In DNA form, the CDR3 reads TGTGCCAGCAGCCAAGATGGTGTCGGGACAGGGGGCATCAATGAGCAGTTCTTC. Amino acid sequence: CASSQDGVGTGGINEQFF.

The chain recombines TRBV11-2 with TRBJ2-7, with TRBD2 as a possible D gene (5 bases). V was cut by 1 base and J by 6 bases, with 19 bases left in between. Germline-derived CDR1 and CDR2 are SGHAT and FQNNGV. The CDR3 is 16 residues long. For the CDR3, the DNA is TGTGCCAGCAGCTTAGGGGCAGGAGGACCGTCGTTCGAGCAGTACTTC. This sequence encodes CASSLGAGGPSFEQYF.

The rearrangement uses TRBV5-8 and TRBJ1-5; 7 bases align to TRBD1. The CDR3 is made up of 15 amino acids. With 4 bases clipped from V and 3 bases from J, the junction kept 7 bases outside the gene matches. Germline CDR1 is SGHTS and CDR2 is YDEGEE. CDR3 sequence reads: CASSSTTGPNQPQHF. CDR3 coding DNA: TGTGCCAGCAGCAGCACGACAGGGCCCAATCAGCCCCAGCATTTT.

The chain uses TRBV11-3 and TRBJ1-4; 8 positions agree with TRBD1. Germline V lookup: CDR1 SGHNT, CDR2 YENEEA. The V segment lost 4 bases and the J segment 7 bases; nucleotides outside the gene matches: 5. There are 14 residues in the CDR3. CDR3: CASSSDRGGEKLFF. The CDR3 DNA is TGTGCCAGCAGCTCCGACAGGGGTGGTGAAAAACTGTTTTTT.

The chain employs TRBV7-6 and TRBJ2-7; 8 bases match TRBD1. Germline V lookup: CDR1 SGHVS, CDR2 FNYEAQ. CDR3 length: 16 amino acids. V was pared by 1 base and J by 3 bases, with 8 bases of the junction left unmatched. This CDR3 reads CASSLGTGSSLYEQYF. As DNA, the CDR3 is TGTGCCAGCAGCTTAGGGACAGGGTCGTCCCTCTACGAGCAGTACTTC.

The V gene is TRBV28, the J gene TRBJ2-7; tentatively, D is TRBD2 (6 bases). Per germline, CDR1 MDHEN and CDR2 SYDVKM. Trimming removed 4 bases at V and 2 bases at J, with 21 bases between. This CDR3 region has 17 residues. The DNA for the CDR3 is TGTGCCAGCAGTTCCCCCTCTAGCGCCTTGATCACCTACGAGCAGTACTTC. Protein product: CASSSPSSALITYEQYF.

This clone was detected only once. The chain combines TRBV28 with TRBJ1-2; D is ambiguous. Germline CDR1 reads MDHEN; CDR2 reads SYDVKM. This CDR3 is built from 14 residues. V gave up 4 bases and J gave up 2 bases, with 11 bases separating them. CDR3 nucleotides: TGTGCCAGCAGTTCAGCGGGTCTGAACTATGGCTACACCTTC. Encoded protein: CASSSAGLNYGYTF.

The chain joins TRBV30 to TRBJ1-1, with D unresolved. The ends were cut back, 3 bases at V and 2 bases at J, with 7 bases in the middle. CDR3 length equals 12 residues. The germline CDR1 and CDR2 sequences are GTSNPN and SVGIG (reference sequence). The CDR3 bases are TGTGCCTGGAGGAGAGTTAACACTGAAGCTTTCTTT. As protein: CAWRRVNTEAFF.

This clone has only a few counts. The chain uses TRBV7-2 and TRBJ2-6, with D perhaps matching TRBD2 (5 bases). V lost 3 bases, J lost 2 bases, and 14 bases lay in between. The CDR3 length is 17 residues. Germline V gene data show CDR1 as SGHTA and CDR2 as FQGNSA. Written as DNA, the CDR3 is TGTGCCAGCAGCTTTCTATCCTTCGGGGCTGGGGCCAACGTCCTGACTTTC. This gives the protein CASSFLSFGAGANVLTF. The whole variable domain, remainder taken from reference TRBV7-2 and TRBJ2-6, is GAGVSQSPSNKVTEKGKDVELRCDPISGHTALYWYRQSLGQGLEFLIYFQGNSAPDKSGLPSDRFSAERTGGSVSTLTIQRTQQEDSAVYLCASSFLSFGAGANVLTFGAGSRLTVL.

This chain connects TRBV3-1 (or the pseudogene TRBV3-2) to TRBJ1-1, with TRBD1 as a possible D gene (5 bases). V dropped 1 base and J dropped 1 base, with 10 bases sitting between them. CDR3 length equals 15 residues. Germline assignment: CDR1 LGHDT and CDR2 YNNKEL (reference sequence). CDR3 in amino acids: CASSQVGGANTEAFF. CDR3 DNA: TGTGCCAGCAGCCAAGTCGGAGGGGCGAACACTGAAGCTTTCTTT.

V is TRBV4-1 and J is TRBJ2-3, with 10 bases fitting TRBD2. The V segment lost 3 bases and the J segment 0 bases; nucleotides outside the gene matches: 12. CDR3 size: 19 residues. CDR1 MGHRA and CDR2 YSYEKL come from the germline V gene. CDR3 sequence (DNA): TGCGCCAGCAGCCATGGACGGACTAGCGGTTTTACTAGCACAGATACGCAGTATTTT. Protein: CASSHGRTSGFTSTDTQYF.

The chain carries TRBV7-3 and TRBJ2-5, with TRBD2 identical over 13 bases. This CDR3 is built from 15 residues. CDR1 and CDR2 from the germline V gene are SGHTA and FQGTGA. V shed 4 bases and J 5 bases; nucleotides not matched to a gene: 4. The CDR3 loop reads CASSWGLAGTETQYF. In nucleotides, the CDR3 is TGTGCCAGCAGCTGGGGACTAGCGGGAACGGAGACCCAGTACTTC.

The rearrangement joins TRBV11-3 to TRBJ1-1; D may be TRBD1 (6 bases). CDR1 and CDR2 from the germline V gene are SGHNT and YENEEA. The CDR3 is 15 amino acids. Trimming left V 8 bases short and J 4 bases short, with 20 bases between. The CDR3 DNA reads TGTGCCAGCCGCTCGGCGGGGGGCTATGGCACTGAAGCTTTCTTT. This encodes CASRSAGGYGTEAFF. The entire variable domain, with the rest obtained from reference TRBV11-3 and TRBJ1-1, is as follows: EAGVVQSPRYKIIEKKQPVAFWCNPISGHNTLYWYLQNLGQGPELLIRYENEEAVDDSQLPKDRFSAERLKGVDSTLKIQPAELGDSAVYLCASRSAGGYGTEAFFGQGTRLTVV.

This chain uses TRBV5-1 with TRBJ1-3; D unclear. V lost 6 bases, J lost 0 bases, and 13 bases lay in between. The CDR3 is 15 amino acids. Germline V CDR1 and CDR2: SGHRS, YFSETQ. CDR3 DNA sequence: TGCGCCAGCACCGACATCCTGAGCTCTGGAAACACCATATATTTT. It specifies CASTDILSSGNTIYF.

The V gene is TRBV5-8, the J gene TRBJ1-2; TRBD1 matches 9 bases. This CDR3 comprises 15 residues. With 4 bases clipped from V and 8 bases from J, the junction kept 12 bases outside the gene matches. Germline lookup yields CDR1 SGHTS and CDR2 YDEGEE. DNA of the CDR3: TGTGCCAGCAGCCTAGGGACAGGGCTAAGCGGAGGCTACACCTTC. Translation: CASSLGTGLSGGYTF.